This TCR beta chain was documented in a study of blood T cell repertoires in COVID-19. Study at large: The samples span acute and convalescent COVID-19 from the United States, Italy and Spain.

Those who participated ranged in age from roughly 18 to 100 years and resided in around 22 US areas. Clinical histories supplied by participants themselves formed the basis of cohort assignment. As handled by the study authors: It was from reference gene primer amplification that nucleated cell counts were estimated. Sequenced by immunoSEQ multiplex PCR; TCRdb stores in-frame clones only, minus some. V, J and clone size are taken as reported in that table, and D and trimming were inferred from the DNA itself. The sample contains fewer than 200,000 clones, 70% to 90% of which appear only once. The sequencing sample was made of PBMCs or T cells enriched from blood (not recorded which). The origin of this receptor is a woman in her forties or fifties who had recovered from COVID-19.

The CDR3 region is CASSQQPFHGYTF. The CDR3 DNA reads as TGTGCCAGCAGCCAACAGCCTTTCCATGGCTACACCTTC. This chain uses TRBV12-3 or TRBV12-4 with TRBJ1-2, with unresolved D. V was clipped by 6 bases and J by 6 bases, with 14 bases between them. The CDR3 length is 13 residues.